The rows below give T cell receptor beta chains drawn from one sample of a study of T-cell memory formation after mild COVID-19. TCRdb reanalysed the 5' RACE reads using MiXCR and keeps one entry per CDR3 protein. The table has approximately 450,000 distinct CDR3 sequences, around a sixth seen once. Source material: PBMCs or a T cell subset sorted from them (not recorded which). These receptors were taken from an adult woman who had mild COVID-19 (a few samples of this study predate the infection). Cell type and time point are not known. CDR3s include the opening cysteine and the closing phenylalanine or tryptophan. The order of the fields is D gene, J gene, clone size, V gene, CDR3 DNA, CDR3 protein. A D gene is named only where the DNA matches it firmly. Some rows mark clone size as missing; the rest say once, few, many or name a class of expanded clone.

-,TRBJ1-2,many,TRBV19,TGTGCCAGTAATGTGGGACGGGATGGCTACACCTTC,CASNVGRDGYTF
TRBD1,TRBJ1-2,-,TRBV28,TGTGCCAGCAGGGGGGACAGGCGCGGCTACACCTTC,CASRGDRRGYTF
-,TRBJ2-7,-,TRBV23-1,TGCGCCAGCAGTCAATCGAGCACTCATCCTTACGAGCAGTACTTC,CASSQSSTHPYEQYF
-,TRBJ1-5,few,TRBV4-1,TGCGCCAGCAGCCAAGATAGTGGGGCGCGGGGACCCAATCAGCCCCAGCATTTT,CASSQDSGARGPNQPQHF
TRBD2,TRBJ2-5,-,TRBV24-1,TGTGCCACCAGTGATGGGACTAGCGGCCAAGAGACCCAGTACTTC,CATSDGTSGQETQYF
TRBD2,TRBJ2-3,-,TRBV29-1,TGCAGCGGACGGGAGGTAGCGGGAGGGTTAGGAGATACGCAGTATTTT,CSGREVAGGLGDTQYF
TRBD2,TRBJ2-7,-,TRBV20-1,TGCAGTGCTCCCGGGGGGACTAGCGCCTACGAGCAGTACTTC,CSAPGGTSAYEQYF
-,TRBJ1-5,few,TRBV19,TGTGCCAGTAGTATAATCCTCCGGGCCTATAGCAATCAGCCCCAGCATTTT,CASSIILRAYSNQPQHF
-,TRBJ1-1,-,TRBV6-5,TGTGCCAGCAGCAACAGGGAGCGTAACACTGAAGCTTTCTTT,CASSNRERNTEAFF
TRBD2,TRBJ2-1,many,TRBV5-1,TGCGCCAGCAGCTTGGGTCGGGGCGGGAGTTCGAATGAGCAGTTCTTC,CASSLGRGGSSNEQFF
-,TRBJ2-3,-,TRBV7-3,TGTGCCAGCAGCTCGGGAGTAAGCTTCACCACAGATACGCAGTATTTT,CASSSGVSFTTDTQYF
-,TRBJ2-5,many,TRBV29-1,TGCAGCGTTGAAGACTCGGGCAGGGTAGAGACCCAGTACTTC,CSVEDSGRVETQYF
-,TRBJ2-3,-,TRBV18,TGTGCCAGCTCACCACCGGGGGCGAGGCGTACAGATACGCAGTATTTT,CASSPPGARRTDTQYF
-,TRBJ1-1,-,TRBV30,TGTGCCTGGTTGCCGGGACACTCGAACACTGAAGCTTTCTTT,CAWLPGHSNTEAFF
TRBD2,TRBJ2-1,-,TRBV12-3/TRBV12-4,TGTGCCAGCAGTTTGGATCCGACTAGCGGGAAATACAATGAGCAGTTCTTC,CASSLDPTSGKYNEQFF
TRBD1,TRBJ2-1,-,TRBV6-5,TGTGCCAGCAGTTACGGGACAGGCGCCCCCTACAATGAGCAGTTCTTC,CASSYGTGAPYNEQFF
-,TRBJ2-3,few,TRBV5-1,TGCGCCAGCAGCTTGGGGCTTGGAGATTCCCGCACAGATACGCAGTATTTT,CASSLGLGDSRTDTQYF
-,TRBJ2-3,-,TRBV14,TGTGCCAGCAGCCCTTATATTGATACGCAGTATTTT,CASSPYIDTQYF
-,TRBJ2-2,-,TRBV7-8,TGTGCCAGCAGCTTAGACAGATCATCGAACACCGGGGAGCTGTTTTTT,CASSLDRSSNTGELFF
-,TRBJ1-1,-,TRBV7-9,TGTGCCAGCAGCTCGTTTTTGGGGGGTAAGACTGAAGCTTTCTTT,CASSSFLGGKTEAFF
TRBD2,TRBJ2-3,few,TRBV5-1,TGCGCCAGCAGCTTGGGGGACGGGAGGAGCACAGATACGCAGTATTTT,CASSLGDGRSTDTQYF
-,TRBJ2-5,-,TRBV6-5,TGTGCCAGCAGTTCCCCAGCGGGGAGGGGGCAAGAGACCCAGTACTTC,CASSSPAGRGQETQYF
TRBD1,TRBJ2-7,few,TRBV20-1,TGCAGTGCTATCAGGGGACAGGGAGGCTCCTACGAGCAGTACTTC,CSAIRGQGGSYEQYF
-,TRBJ1-1,-,TRBV5-1,TGCGCCAGCAGCTTGGTCCTCTTTACCGGGACACTCATGAACACTGAAGCTTTCTTT,CASSLVLFTGTLMNTEAFF
-,TRBJ2-2,-,TRBV3-1,TGTGCCAGCAGCCAACCTCAAAGGCAGCTGTTTTTT,CASSQPQRQLFF